This TCR beta chain was found in a study of CD8+ T cells in alopecia areata. This CDR3 region has 13 residues. Trimming took 4 bases from V and 4 from J, leaving 10 bases between them. Germline values: CDR1 SGDLS, CDR2 YYNGEE. This clone has only a few counts. Sequencing templates came from extracted RNA that was reverse transcribed into cDNA. Profiled with immunoSEQ multiplex PCR; TCRdb holds only in-frame clones, not every one. The sample has 150,000 or so clones, 40% to 50% seen once. Researchers gathered lesional scalp punch biopsies and peripheral blood from patients with alopecia areata. This sequence was found in a human donor with alopecia areata. The chain couples TRBV9 to TRBJ2-3; unclear D gene. Sequences were obtained from CD4+ T cells sorted from blood. The CDR3 loop is CASSRRLADTQYF. CDR3 DNA: TGTGCCAGCAGCCGCCGGTTGGCAGATACGCAGTATTTT.